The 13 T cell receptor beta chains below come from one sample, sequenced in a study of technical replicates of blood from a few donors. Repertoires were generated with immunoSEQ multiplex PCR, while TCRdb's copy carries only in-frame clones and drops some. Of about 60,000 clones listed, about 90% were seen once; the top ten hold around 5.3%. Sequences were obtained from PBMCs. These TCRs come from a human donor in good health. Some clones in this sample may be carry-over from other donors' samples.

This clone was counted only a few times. The CDR3 nucleotides read TGCAGCGTTGGGGGGGGTTTCACAGATACGCAGTATTTT. Encoded protein: CSVGGGFTDTQYF. The V call is TRBV29-1, the J call TRBJ2-3; 7 bases match TRBD2. Unmatched junction bases numbered 3, after V lost 4 bases and J lost 2 bases. This CDR3 is 13 amino acids long. Looked up from germline, CDR1 is SQVTM and CDR2 is ANQGSEA.

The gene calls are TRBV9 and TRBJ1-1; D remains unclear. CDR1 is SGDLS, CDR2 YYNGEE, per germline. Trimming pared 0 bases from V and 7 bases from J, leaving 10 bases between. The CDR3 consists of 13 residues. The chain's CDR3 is CASSVEQRGEAFF. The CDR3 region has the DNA TGTGCCAGCAGCGTAGAACAGCGGGGTGAAGCTTTCTTT.

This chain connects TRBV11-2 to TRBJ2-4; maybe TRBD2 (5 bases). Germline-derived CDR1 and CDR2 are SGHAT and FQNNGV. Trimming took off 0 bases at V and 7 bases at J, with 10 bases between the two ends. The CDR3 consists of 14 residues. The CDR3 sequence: CASSLDPGSNIQYF. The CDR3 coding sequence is TGTGCCAGCAGCTTAGATCCTGGGAGTAACATTCAGTACTTC.

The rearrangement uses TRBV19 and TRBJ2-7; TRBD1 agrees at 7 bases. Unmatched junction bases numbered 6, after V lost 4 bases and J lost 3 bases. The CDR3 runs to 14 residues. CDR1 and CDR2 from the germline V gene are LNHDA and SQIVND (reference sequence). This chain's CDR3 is CASSSGQAGYEQYF. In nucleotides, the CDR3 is TGTGCCAGTAGTAGCGGACAGGCGGGCTACGAGCAGTACTTC.

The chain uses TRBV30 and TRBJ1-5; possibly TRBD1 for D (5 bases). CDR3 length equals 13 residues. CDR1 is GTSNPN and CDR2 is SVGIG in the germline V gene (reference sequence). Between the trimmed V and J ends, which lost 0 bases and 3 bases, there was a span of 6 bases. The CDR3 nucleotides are TGTGCCTGGAGTGTAGGGGACAATCAGCCCCAGCATTTT. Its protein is CAWSVGDNQPQHF.

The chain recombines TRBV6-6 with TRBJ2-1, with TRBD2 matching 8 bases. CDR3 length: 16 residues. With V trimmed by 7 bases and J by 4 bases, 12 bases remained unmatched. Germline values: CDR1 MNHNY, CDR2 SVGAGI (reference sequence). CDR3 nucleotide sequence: TGTGCCAGCACACTCAGCGGGGGCGGTAGGTACAATGAGCAGTTCTTC. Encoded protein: CASTLSGGGRYNEQFF.

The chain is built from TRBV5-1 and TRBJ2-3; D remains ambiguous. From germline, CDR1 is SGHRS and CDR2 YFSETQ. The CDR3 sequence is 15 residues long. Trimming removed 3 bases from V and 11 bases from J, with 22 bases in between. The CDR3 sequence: CASSSQLDGLSVQYF. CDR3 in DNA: TGCGCCAGCAGCTCCCAGTTAGACGGGTTAAGTGTGCAGTATTTT.

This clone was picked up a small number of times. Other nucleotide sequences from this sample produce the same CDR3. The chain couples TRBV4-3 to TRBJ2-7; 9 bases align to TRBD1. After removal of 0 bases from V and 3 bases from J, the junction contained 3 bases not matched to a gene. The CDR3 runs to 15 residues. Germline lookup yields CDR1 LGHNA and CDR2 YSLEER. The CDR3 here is CASSQDDRGSYEQYF. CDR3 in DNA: TGCGCCAGCAGCCAAGACGACAGGGGGAGCTACGAGCAGTACTTC.

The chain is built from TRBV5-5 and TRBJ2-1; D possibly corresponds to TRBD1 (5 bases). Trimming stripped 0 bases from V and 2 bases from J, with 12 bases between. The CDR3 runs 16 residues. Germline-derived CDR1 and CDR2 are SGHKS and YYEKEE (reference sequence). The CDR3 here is CASSLEVWGPYNEQFF. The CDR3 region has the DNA TGTGCCAGCAGCTTGGAAGTCTGGGGCCCCTACAATGAGCAGTTCTTC.

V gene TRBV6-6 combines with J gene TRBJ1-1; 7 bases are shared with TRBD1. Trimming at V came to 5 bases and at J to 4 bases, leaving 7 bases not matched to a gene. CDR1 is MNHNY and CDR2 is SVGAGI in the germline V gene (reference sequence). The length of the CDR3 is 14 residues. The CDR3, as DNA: TGTGCCAGCAGTGATACAGGGGCAAGCACTGAAGCTTTCTTT. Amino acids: CASSDTGASTEAFF.

The CDR3 nucleotides read TGTGCCAGCAGCGCGGGGACTAGCGGGAGGGCCGGGGGTGAGCAGTTCTTC. Protein: CASSAGTSGRAGGEQFF. This chain connects TRBV7-3 to TRBJ2-1; TRBD2 aligns across 16 bases. The CDR3 length is 17 residues. V shed 5 bases and J 9 bases; nucleotides not matched to a gene: 10. The germline CDR1 and CDR2 sequences are SGHTA and FQGTGA.

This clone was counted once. The CDR3 DNA sequence: TGTGCCAGCAGCCTCTCGGGGGGGCCTACGCAGTATTTT. Protein: CASSLSGGPTQYF. This sequence joins TRBV11-3 and TRBJ2-3, with 8 bases that match TRBD2. Germline CDR1 and CDR2: SGHNT and YENEEA. V lost 5 bases and J lost 8; bases outside the gene matches: 6. CDR3 length equals 13 residues.

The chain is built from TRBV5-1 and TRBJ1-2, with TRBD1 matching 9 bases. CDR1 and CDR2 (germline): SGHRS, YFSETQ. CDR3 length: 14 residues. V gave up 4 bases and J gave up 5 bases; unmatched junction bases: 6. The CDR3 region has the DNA TGCGCCAGCAGCCGCGAAGGACAGGGGTATGGCTACACCTTC. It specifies CASSREGQGYGYTF. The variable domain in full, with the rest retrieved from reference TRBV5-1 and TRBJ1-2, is KAGVTQTPRYLIKTRGQQVTLSCSPISGHRSVSWYQQTPGQGLQFLFEYFSETQRNKGNFPGRFSGRQFSNSRSEMNVSTLELGDSALYLCASSREGQGYGYTFGSGTRLTVV.